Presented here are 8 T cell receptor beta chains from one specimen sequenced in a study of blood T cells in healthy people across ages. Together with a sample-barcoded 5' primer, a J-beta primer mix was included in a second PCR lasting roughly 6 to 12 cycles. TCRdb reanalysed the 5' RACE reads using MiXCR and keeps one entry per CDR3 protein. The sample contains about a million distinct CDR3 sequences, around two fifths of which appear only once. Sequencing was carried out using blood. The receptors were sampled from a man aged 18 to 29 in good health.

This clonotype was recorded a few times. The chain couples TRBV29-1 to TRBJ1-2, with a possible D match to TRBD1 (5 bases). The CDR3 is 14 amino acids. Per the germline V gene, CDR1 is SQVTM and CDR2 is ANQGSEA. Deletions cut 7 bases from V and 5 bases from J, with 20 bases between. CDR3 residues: CSADRDPREYGYTF. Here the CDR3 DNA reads TGCAGCGCCGATAGGGACCCGAGGGAGTATGGCTACACCTTC.

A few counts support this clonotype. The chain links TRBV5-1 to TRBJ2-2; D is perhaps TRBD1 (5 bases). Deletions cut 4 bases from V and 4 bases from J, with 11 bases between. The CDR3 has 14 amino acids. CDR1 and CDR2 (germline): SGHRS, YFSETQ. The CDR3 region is CASSLRGVTGELFF. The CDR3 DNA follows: TGCGCCAGCAGCCTAAGGGGTGTCACCGGGGAGCTGTTTTTT.

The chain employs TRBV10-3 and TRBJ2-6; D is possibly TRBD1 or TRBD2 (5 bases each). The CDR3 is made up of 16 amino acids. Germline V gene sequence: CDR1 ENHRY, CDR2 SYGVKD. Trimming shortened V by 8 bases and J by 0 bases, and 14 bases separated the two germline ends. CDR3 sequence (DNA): TGTGCCATCGGGGAGAGGGGTACCTCTGGGGCCAACGTCCTGACTTTC. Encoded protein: CAIGERGTSGANVLTF.

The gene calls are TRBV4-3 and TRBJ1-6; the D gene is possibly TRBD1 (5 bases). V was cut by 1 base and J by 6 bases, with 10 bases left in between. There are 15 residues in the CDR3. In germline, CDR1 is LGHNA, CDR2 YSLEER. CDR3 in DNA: TGCGCCAGCAGCCAAGCCCAGGGAGGTAATTCACCCCTCCACTTT. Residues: CASSQAQGGNSPLHF.

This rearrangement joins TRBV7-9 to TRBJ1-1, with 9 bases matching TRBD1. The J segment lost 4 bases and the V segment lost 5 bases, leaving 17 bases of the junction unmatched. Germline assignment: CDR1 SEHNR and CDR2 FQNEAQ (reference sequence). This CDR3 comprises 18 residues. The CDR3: CASSLRSGTGFEVTEAFF. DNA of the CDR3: TGTGCCAGCAGCCTAAGGTCCGGGACAGGGTTTGAGGTCACTGAAGCTTTCTTT. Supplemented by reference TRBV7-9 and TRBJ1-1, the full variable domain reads DTGVSQNPRHKITKRGQNVTFRCDPISEHNRLYWYRQTLGQGPEFLTYFQNEAQLEKSRLLSDRFSAERPKGSFSTLEIQRTEQGDSAMYLCASSLRSGTGFEVTEAFFGQGTRLTVV.

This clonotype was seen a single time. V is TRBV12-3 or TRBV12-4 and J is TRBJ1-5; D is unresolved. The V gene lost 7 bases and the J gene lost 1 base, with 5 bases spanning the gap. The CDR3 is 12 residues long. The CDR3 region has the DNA TGTGCCAGCAAACTGAGCAATCAGCCCCAGCATTTT. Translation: CASKLSNQPQHF.

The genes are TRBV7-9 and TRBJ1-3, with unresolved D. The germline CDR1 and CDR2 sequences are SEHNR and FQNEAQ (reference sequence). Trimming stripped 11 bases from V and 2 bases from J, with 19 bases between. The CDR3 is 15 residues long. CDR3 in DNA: TGTGCCGCCCGGGCCCTAAATTGGACTGGAAACACCATATATTTT. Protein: CAARALNWTGNTIYF. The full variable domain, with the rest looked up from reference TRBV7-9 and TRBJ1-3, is DTGVSQNPRHKITKRGQNVTFRCDPISEHNRLYWYRQTLGQGPEFLTYFQNEAQLEKSRLLSDRFSAERPKGSFSTLEIQRTEQGDSAMYLCAARALNWTGNTIYFGEGSWLTVV.

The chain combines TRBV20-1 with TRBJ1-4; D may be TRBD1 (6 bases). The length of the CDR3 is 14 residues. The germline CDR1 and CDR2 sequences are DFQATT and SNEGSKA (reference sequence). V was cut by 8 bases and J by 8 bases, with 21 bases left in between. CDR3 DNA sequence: TGCAGTCTTAGGGGGACGGGTTCCCGGGAAAAACTGTTTTTT. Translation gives CSLRGTGSREKLFF.